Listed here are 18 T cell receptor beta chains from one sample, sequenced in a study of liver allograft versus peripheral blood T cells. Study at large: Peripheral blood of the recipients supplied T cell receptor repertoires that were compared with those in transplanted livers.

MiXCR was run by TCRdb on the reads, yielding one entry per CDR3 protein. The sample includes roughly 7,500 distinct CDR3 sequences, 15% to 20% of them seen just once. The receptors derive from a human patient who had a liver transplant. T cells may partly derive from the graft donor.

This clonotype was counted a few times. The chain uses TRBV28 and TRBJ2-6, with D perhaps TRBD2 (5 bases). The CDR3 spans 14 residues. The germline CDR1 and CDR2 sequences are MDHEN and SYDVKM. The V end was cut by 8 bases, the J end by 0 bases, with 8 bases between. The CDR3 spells CASGRVSGANVLTF. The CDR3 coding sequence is TGTGCCAGCGGGCGGGTCTCTGGGGCCAACGTCCTGACTTTC.

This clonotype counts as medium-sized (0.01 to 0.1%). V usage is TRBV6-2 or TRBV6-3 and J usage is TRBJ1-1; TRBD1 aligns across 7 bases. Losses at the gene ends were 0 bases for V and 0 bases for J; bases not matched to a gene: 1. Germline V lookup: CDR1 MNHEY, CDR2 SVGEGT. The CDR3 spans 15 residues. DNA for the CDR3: TGTGCCAGCAGTTACTCCAGGGGGATGAACACTGAAGCTTTCTTT. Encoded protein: CASSYSRGMNTEAFF.

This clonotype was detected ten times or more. CDR3 in amino acids: CAWSPLGQGSHIQYF. The CDR3 nucleotides are TGTGCCTGGAGTCCCTTGGGACAGGGGTCACACATTCAGTACTTC. The rearrangement joins TRBV30 to TRBJ2-4; TRBD1 aligns across 10 bases. The CDR3 runs to 15 residues. V shed 2 bases, J shed 8 bases, and the junction held 9 bases outside the gene matches. CDR1 is GTSNPN, CDR2 SVGIG, per germline (reference sequence).

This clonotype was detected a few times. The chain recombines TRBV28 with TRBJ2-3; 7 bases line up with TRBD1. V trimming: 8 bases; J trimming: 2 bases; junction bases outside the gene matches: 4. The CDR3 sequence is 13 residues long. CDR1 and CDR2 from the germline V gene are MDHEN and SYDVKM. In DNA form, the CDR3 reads TGTGCCAGCTACAGGGGAGACACAGATACGCAGTATTTT. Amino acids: CASYRGDTDTQYF.

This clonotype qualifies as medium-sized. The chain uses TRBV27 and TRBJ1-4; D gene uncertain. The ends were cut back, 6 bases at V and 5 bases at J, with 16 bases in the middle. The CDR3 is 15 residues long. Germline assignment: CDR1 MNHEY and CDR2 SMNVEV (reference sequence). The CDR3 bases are TGTGCCAGCAGGTTAGGTGGGCAGCTGAATGAAAAACTGTTTTTT. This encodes CASRLGGQLNEKLFF.

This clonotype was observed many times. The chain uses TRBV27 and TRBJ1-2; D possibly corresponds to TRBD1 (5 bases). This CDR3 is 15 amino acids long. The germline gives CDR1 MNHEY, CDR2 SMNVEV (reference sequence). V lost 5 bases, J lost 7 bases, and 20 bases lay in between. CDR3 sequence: CASSLVAGPVGGYTF. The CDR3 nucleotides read TGTGCCAGCAGTCTAGTTGCGGGGCCAGTTGGTGGCTACACCTTC.

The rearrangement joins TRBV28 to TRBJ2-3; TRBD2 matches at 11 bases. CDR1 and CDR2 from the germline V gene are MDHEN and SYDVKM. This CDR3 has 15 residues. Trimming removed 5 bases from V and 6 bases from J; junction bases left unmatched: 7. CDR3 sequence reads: CASSLTTSGMDTQYF. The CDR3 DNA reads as TGTGCCAGCAGTCTGACGACTAGCGGGATGGATACGCAGTATTTT.

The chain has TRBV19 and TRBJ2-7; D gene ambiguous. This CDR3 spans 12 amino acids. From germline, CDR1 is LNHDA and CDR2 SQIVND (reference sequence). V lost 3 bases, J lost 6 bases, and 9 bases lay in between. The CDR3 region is CASSIGLGEQYF. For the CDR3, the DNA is TGTGCCAGTAGTATCGGGTTAGGCGAGCAGTACTTC.

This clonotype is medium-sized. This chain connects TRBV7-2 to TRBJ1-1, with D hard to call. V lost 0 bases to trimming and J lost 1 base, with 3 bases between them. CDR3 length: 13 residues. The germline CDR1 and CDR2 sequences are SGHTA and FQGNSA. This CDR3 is CASSLAENTEAFF. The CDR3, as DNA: TGTGCCAGCAGCTTAGCTGAGAACACTGAAGCTTTCTTT.

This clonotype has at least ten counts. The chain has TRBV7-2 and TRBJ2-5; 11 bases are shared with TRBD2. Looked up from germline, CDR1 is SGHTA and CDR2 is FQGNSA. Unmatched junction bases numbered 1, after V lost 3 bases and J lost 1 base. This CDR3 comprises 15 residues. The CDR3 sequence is CASSFTSGSQETQYF. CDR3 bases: TGTGCCAGCAGCTTTACTAGCGGGAGCCAAGAGACCCAGTACTTC.

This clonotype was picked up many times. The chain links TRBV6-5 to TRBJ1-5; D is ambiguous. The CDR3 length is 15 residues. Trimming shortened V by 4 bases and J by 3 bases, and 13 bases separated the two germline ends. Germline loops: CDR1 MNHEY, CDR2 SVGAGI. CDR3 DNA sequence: TGTGCCAGCAGTTTCTCCGACGGGCCCAATCAGCCCCAGCATTTT. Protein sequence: CASSFSDGPNQPQHF.

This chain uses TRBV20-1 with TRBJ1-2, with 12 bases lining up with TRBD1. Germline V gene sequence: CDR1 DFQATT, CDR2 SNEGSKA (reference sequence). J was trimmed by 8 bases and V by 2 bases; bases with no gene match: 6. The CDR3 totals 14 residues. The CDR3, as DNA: TGCAGTGCTAGAAGGGGACAGGGGGCTGAGGGCTACACCTTC. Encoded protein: CSARRGQGAEGYTF.

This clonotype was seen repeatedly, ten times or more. In DNA, the CDR3 is TGTGCCAGCAGCAGGGGGAATGAAAAACTGTTTTTT. Its protein is CASSRGNEKLFF. The genes are TRBV28 and TRBJ1-4; TRBD1 matches at 7 bases. CDR1 and CDR2 from the germline V gene are MDHEN and SYDVKM. There are 12 residues in the CDR3. V lost 6 bases to trimming and J lost 5 bases; unmatched junction nucleotides: 0.

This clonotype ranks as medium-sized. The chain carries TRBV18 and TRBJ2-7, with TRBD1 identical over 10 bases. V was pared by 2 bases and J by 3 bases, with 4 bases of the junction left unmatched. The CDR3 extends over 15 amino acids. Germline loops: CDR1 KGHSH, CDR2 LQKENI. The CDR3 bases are TGTGCCAGCTCACCATCCGGGACAGGGGACTACGAGCAGTACTTC. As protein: CASSPSGTGDYEQYF.

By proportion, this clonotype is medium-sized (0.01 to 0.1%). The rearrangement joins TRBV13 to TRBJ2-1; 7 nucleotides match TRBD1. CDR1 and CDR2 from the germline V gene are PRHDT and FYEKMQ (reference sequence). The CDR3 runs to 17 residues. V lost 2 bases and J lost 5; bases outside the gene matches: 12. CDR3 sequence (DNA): TGTGCCAGCAGCTTACTAAGCACGGGACAGACCGACAATGAGCAGTTCTTC. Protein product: CASSLLSTGQTDNEQFF.

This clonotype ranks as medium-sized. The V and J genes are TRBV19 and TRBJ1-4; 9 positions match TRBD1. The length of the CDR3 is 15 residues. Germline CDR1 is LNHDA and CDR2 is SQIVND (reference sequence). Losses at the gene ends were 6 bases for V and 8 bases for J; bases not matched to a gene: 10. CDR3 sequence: CASSKTGTGTEKLFF. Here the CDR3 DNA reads TGTGCCAGTAGCAAAACCGGGACAGGGACCGAAAAACTGTTTTTT.

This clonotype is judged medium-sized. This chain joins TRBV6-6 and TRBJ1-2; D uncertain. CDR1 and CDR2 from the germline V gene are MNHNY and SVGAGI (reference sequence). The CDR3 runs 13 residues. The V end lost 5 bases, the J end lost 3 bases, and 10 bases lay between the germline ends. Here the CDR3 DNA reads TGTGCCAGCAGTATTGTCCAAGACTATGGCTACACCTTC. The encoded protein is CASSIVQDYGYTF.

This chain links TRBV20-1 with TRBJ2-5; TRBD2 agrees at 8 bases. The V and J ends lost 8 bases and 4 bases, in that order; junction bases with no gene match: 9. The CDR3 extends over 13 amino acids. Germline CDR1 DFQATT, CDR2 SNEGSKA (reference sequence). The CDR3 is CSNSGGRGETQYF. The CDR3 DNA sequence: TGCAGTAACAGCGGGGGCCGGGGAGAGACCCAGTACTTC.